A selection of T cell receptor beta chains follows, all from one sample in a study of T cell responses to AZD1222 COVID-19 vaccine. The assay was immunoSEQ multiplex PCR, and TCRdb's table has in-frame clones only and misses some. The repertoire holds about 83,000 clones, around nine tenths seen once, with around 4.5% in the top ten. The sample was peripheral blood, taken on day 0 of MenACWY control vaccination. The receptor set was obtained from an adult in good health. Each CDR3 is given with its conserved first and last residue. The D gene is left open where the match is weak. Size is stated for part of the rows, as once, few or many counts, or as a class when the clone is expanded.

TRBJ1-3	TRBV28	.	.	CASSLPRLSGNTIYF	TGTGCCAGCAGTTTACCTAGACTCTCTGGAAACACCATATATTTT
TRBJ2-1	TRBV28	.	.	CASSLVSPLYGLYNEQFF	TGTGCCAGCAGTTTAGTTTCGCCTTTGTACGGGCTTTACAATGAGCAGTTCTTC
TRBJ1-1	TRBV28	.	.	CASSLSIRGGTEAFF	TGTGCCAGCAGTTTATCTATAAGAGGGGGCACTGAAGCTTTCTTT
TRBJ1-1	TRBV5-5	.	.	CASYDYGLNTEAFF	TGTGCCAGCTACGATTATGGCCTGAACACTGAAGCTTTCTTT
TRBJ2-1	TRBV19	once	.	CASSRTPGPPYNEQFF	TGTGCCAGTAGTCGCACCCCCGGGCCTCCCTACAATGAGCAGTTCTTC
TRBJ2-5	TRBV5-1	.	.	CASSRAMEETQYF	TGCGCCAGCAGCCGGGCGATGGAAGAGACCCAGTACTTC
TRBJ1-3	TRBV30	.	.	CAWSRGNDGNTIYF	TGTGCCTGGAGTAGGGGTAACGACGGAAACACCATATATTTT
TRBJ2-7	TRBV7-9	.	.	CASSFGQQSSYEQYF	TGTGCCAGCAGCTTTGGCCAGCAGAGCTCCTACGAGCAGTACTTC
TRBJ2-3	TRBV5-8	.	.	CASSLDRHTDTQYF	TGTGCCAGCAGTTTAGACAGACACACAGATACGCAGTATTTT
TRBJ2-7	TRBV19	.	.	CASANRGGYEQYF	TGTGCCAGTGCTAACAGGGGGGGTTACGAGCAGTACTTC
TRBJ1-6	TRBV3-1/TRBV3-2	.	.	CASSQDMGGGTNSPLHF	TGTGCCAGCAGCCAAGATATGGGCGGCGGTACGAATTCACCCCTCCACTTT
TRBJ2-7	TRBV19	.	.	CASSIVDSPYEQYF	TGTGCCAGTAGTATCGTGGACAGTCCCTACGAGCAGTACTTC
TRBJ2-1	TRBV6-6	.	.	CASLDRSSYNEQFF	TGTGCCAGCCTTGACAGGAGCTCCTACAATGAGCAGTTCTTC
TRBJ2-7	TRBV19	once	.	CASSIRAGLSSYEQYF	TGTGCCAGTAGTATTCGGGCAGGGCTTAGCTCCTACGAGCAGTACTTC
TRBJ2-7	TRBV20-1	.	.	CSASASRVYEQYF	TGCAGTGCTAGTGCTTCCCGGGTCTACGAGCAGTACTTC
TRBJ2-7	TRBV28	.	.	CASSSGLGSYEQYF	TGTGCCAGCAGTTCTGGGCTGGGGAGTTACGAGCAGTACTTC
TRBJ2-5	TRBV7-9	.	.	CASSVDSFGTQYF	TGTGCCAGCAGCGTCGACAGTTTTGGGACCCAGTACTTC
TRBJ2-5	TRBV7-2	.	.	CASSFSRVTETQYF	TGTGCCAGCAGCTTCTCGCGGGTGACAGAGACCCAGTACTTC
TRBJ2-3	TRBV9	few	.	CASSFSPGSTDTQYF	TGTGCCAGCAGCTTTTCGCCGGGGAGCACAGATACGCAGTATTTT